Here is one T cell receptor (beta chain) with its context. Methods used by the authors: Estimated nucleated cell counts came from reference gene primer amplification. Data came from immunoSEQ multiplex PCR; TCRdb stores just in-frame clones and leaves some out. V and J calls and clone size are as listed in that table; D and trimming were resolved from the DNA. This repertoire shows 200,000 to 250,000 clones, roughly 84% found once; its top ten account for about 3.9%. CDR1 is SGHTA and CDR2 is FQGNSA in the germline V gene. The V end was cut by 6 bases, the J end by 2 bases, with 10 bases between. CDR3 length: 14 residues. The source of the sample is a study of blood T cell repertoires in COVID-19. About the research overall: Some COVID-19 samples were acute and others convalescent; all came from the United States, Italy and Spain. PBMCs, B-cell-depleted T cells, or T cells provided the cDNA or gDNA that made up the material.

The rearrangement links TRBV7-2 to TRBJ2-2; possibly TRBD1 for D (6 bases). This clonotype was obtained from an elderly woman with acute or convalescent COVID-19. The material sequenced was peripheral blood. CDR3: CASRGQQNTGELFF. The CDR3 DNA reads as TGTGCCAGCAGAGGACAGCAAAACACCGGGGAGCTGTTTTTT.